Each of the 22 T cell receptor beta chains below was sequenced from the same sample in a study of identical twins. In TCRdb, the 5' RACE reads were re-called with MiXCR into one record per CDR3 protein. Of approximately 700,000 distinct CDR3 sequences in the sample, 15% to 20% were seen once. These data were likewise used in another study, on T cells expressing NK-cell markers.

The sample consisted of PBMCs. All receptors derive from a woman between 18 and 29 years old in good health.

This clonotype came up a few times. The chain is built from TRBV5-1 and TRBJ2-3; D ambiguous. V lost 3 bases and J lost 8, with 7 bases in between. CDR3 length: 11 amino acids. Germline CDR1 SGHRS, CDR2 YFSETQ. Written as DNA, the CDR3 is TGCGCCAGCAGCTCCACAACTACGCAGTATTTT. This sequence encodes CASSSTTTQYF. The full variable domain, completed using reference TRBV5-1 and TRBJ2-3, is KAGVTQTPRYLIKTRGQQVTLSCSPISGHRSVSWYQQTPGQGLQFLFEYFSETQRNKGNFPGRFSGRQFSNSRSEMNVSTLELGDSALYLCASSSTTTQYFGPGTRLTVL.

This clonotype was seen only a few times. The V call is TRBV12-3 or TRBV12-4, the J call TRBJ1-2; D gene uncertain. This CDR3 is 14 amino acids long. The V and J ends lost 6 bases and 3 bases respectively, with 14 bases between them. In nucleotides, the CDR3 is TGTGCCAGCAGGGGTGGTTACAGCTACTATGGCTACACCTTC. Its translation is CASRGGYSYYGYTF.

This clonotype turned up a few times. This chain links TRBV6-5 with TRBJ2-7; either TRBD1 or TRBD2 may supply D (5 bases each). The germline V and J ends were trimmed by 4 bases and 0 bases, with 16 bases remaining between them. CDR3 length equals 16 residues. The germline gives CDR1 MNHEY, CDR2 SVGAGI. CDR3 DNA: TGTGCCAGCAGTTCGTGGGGGACCTATAACTCCTACGAGCAGTACTTC. It encodes CASSSWGTYNSYEQYF.

The chain is built from TRBV10-3 and TRBJ2-2; D is unresolved. Germline V gene data show CDR1 as ENHRY and CDR2 as SYGVKD. Trimming stripped 6 bases from V and 12 bases from J, with 17 bases between. The CDR3 covers 13 residues. The CDR3 DNA is TGTGCCATCAGAGTATCCAAGGGTGGACAGCTGTTTTTT. Residues: CAIRVSKGGQLFF.

This clonotype was detected only a few times. The V gene is TRBV29-1, the J gene TRBJ2-1, with D perhaps matching TRBD2 (5 bases). Trimming shortened V by 3 bases and J by 8 bases, and 14 bases separated the two germline ends. The CDR3 totals 13 residues. From germline, CDR1 is SQVTM and CDR2 ANQGSEA. Written as DNA, the CDR3 is TGCAGCGTTGAGGACTCCACCAACCATGAGCAGTTCTTC. This encodes CSVEDSTNHEQFF.

This rearrangement joins TRBV29-1 to TRBJ2-1; 7 bases are a match to TRBD1. After removal of 6 bases from V and 5 bases from J, the junction contained 13 bases not matched to a gene. The CDR3 is 15 amino acids. The germline CDR1 and CDR2 sequences are SQVTM and ANQGSEA. As DNA, the CDR3 is TGCAGCGTGGGGTGGGGGATCAGGGGGAACAATGAGCAGTTCTTC. As protein: CSVGWGIRGNNEQFF.

This chain connects TRBV30 to TRBJ2-1, with no clear D. CDR1 and CDR2 (germline): GTSNPN, SVGIG (reference sequence). This CDR3 spans 10 amino acids. Trimming left V 0 bases short and J 9 bases short, with 3 bases between. This CDR3 is CAWSVREQFF. Written as DNA, the CDR3 is TGTGCCTGGAGTGTTCGTGAGCAGTTCTTC.

The rearrangement links TRBV7-9 to TRBJ2-1, with TRBD2 identical over 12 bases. The CDR3 contains 15 residues. Trimming removed 6 bases from V and 8 bases from J; junction bases left unmatched: 8. Germline CDR1 is SEHNR and CDR2 is FQNEAQ (reference sequence). CDR3 nucleotides: TGTGCCAGCAGTTTGACTAGCGGGAGCCGAGATGAGCAGTTCTTC. Its translation: CASSLTSGSRDEQFF.

The V and J genes are TRBV6-6 and TRBJ1-4; D is unclear. The CDR3 loop spans 13 amino acids. CDR1 MNHNY and CDR2 SVGAGI come from the germline V gene (reference sequence). V lost 2 bases and J 10 bases, leaving 11 bases between the germline ends. CDR3 protein: CASSYGNDGKLFF. The CDR3 DNA sequence: TGTGCCAGCAGTTACGGAAACGATGGAAAACTGTTTTTT.

This clonotype has just a few counts. The CDR3 coding sequence is TGCAGTGCTCCCGCAAGCGGGAGGCCCAACGAGCAGTACTTC. Its translation: CSAPASGRPNEQYF. The V and J genes are TRBV20-1 and TRBJ2-7, with TRBD2 matching over 9 bases. The CDR3 has 14 amino acids. CDR1 DFQATT and CDR2 SNEGSKA come from the germline V gene (reference sequence). The ends lost 5 bases at V and 5 bases at J; junction bases unmatched: 10.

The chain employs TRBV24-1 and TRBJ2-1; D gene unclear. Germline CDR1 reads KGHDR; CDR2 reads SFDVKD. With 0 bases removed from V and 10 bases from J, the gap between germline ends came to 3 bases. The CDR3 runs 11 residues. This chain's CDR3 is CATSDLREQFF. In nucleotides, the CDR3 is TGTGCCACCAGTGATTTGCGAGAGCAGTTCTTC.

The V call is TRBV11-2, the J call TRBJ2-7; D call uncertain. The V and J ends lost 5 bases and 2 bases respectively, with 13 bases between them. The germline V gene encodes CDR1 SGHAT and CDR2 FQNNGV. The CDR3 sequence is 14 residues long. CDR3 in DNA: TGTGCCAGCAGCGCGATCGGCCTTGCCTACGAGCAGTACTTC. It specifies CASSAIGLAYEQYF.

This clonotype occurred a few times. V and J are TRBV24-1 and TRBJ2-2; 8 bases match TRBD2. Germline V lookup: CDR1 KGHDR, CDR2 SFDVKD. V was pared by 5 bases and J by 3 bases, with 4 bases of the junction left unmatched. The CDR3 has 15 residues. Written as DNA, the CDR3 is TGTGCCACCAGTGGAGCTAGCGGGCACACCGGGGAGCTGTTTTTT. It yields the protein CATSGASGHTGELFF.

The chain joins TRBV13 to TRBJ1-2; perhaps TRBD1 as D (5 bases). CDR1 and CDR2 (germline): PRHDT, FYEKMQ (reference sequence). With 0 bases removed from V and 8 bases from J, the gap between germline ends came to 10 bases. This CDR3 region has 13 residues. The CDR3 region has the DNA TGTGCCAGCAGCTTAGGAGGGGTCGGCGGCTACACCTTC. Translated, it gives CASSLGGVGGYTF.

The sample holds a few counts of this clonotype. The V gene is TRBV12-3 or TRBV12-4, the J gene TRBJ2-5; D uncertain. This CDR3 is built from 12 residues. Trimming removed 3 bases at V and 5 bases at J, with 7 bases between. DNA of the CDR3: TGTGCCAGCAGTTTTATCAGGGAGACCCAGTACTTC. Translation gives CASSFIRETQYF.

This chain joins TRBV5-1 and TRBJ2-1; D is possibly TRBD2 (5 bases). The length of the CDR3 is 15 residues. Trimming took 2 bases from V and 2 from J, leaving 11 bases between them. Per the germline V gene, CDR1 is SGHRS and CDR2 is YFSETQ. The CDR3 region is CASSFLGDTYNEQFF. The CDR3 DNA follows: TGCGCCAGCAGCTTTTTGGGAGACACCTACAATGAGCAGTTCTTC.

This clonotype was observed many times. The chain employs TRBV6-1 and TRBJ2-5, with D maybe TRBD1 (6 bases). Germline-derived CDR1 and CDR2 are MNHNS and SASEGT. This CDR3 has 13 amino acids. V was shortened by 6 bases and J by 0 bases, with 8 bases between the two germline ends. CDR3 coding DNA: TGTGCCAGCAGCCGGGACAACCAAGAGACCCAGTACTTC. This codes for CASSRDNQETQYF.

This rearrangement joins TRBV20-1 to TRBJ2-5; possibly TRBD1 for D (5 bases). With 6 bases removed from V and 1 base from J, the gap between germline ends came to 18 bases. This CDR3 comprises 15 residues. Germline V gene sequence: CDR1 DFQATT, CDR2 SNEGSKA (reference sequence). CDR3 DNA: TGCAGTGCCGAAGGGGCCCGAAGTTCCCAAGAGACCCAGTACTTC. This gives the protein CSAEGARSSQETQYF.

This clonotype was counted a few times. Written as DNA, the CDR3 is TGTGCCAGCAGCTTAGGACAGGGGGCGAGTGACACTGAAGCTTTCTTT. Its protein product is CASSLGQGASDTEAFF. This rearrangement joins TRBV7-6 to TRBJ1-1; 10 nucleotides line up with TRBD1. The CDR3 loop spans 16 amino acids. From germline, CDR1 is SGHVS and CDR2 FNYEAQ. Trimming took 1 base from V and 3 from J; bases not matched to a gene: 5. Complete variable domain (other parts from reference TRBV7-6 and TRBJ1-1): GAGVSQSPRYKVTKRGQDVALRCDPISGHVSLYWYRQALGQGPEFLTYFNYEAQQDKSGLPNDRFSAERPEGSISTLTIQRTEQRDSAMYRCASSLGQGASDTEAFFGQGTRLTVV.

At least ten counts were recorded for this clonotype. This chain connects TRBV19 to TRBJ1-2, with TRBD1 matching 8 bases. CDR3 size: 16 residues. The germline gives CDR1 LNHDA, CDR2 SQIVND (reference sequence). V lost 6 bases to trimming and J lost 3 bases; unmatched junction nucleotides: 12. The CDR3 DNA sequence: TGTGCCAGTAGGACGACAGGGGATAAGTCCTACTATGGCTACACCTTC. It specifies CASRTTGDKSYYGYTF.

This clonotype has a handful of counts. The V gene is TRBV20-1, the J gene TRBJ2-7, with 9 bases aligning to TRBD2. With V trimmed by 0 bases and J by 0 bases, 6 bases remained unmatched. The CDR3 loop spans 16 amino acids. Germline loops: CDR1 DFQATT, CDR2 SNEGSKA (reference sequence). This chain's CDR3 is CSARDPSGGISYEQYF. The CDR3 DNA follows: TGCAGTGCTAGAGATCCCAGCGGGGGGATCTCCTACGAGCAGTACTTC.

As concerns this clonotype: The junction differs from germline at one of its ends, possibly a read error. This rearrangement joins TRBV7-6 to TRBJ1-1; D gene unclear. The CDR3 has 15 amino acids. From germline, CDR1 is SGHVS and CDR2 FNYEAQ. CDR3 sequence: CACSSTGFSGTEAFF. CDR3 nucleotide sequence: TGTGCCTGCAGCTCAACCGGGTTTTCGGGCACTGAAGCTTTCTTT.